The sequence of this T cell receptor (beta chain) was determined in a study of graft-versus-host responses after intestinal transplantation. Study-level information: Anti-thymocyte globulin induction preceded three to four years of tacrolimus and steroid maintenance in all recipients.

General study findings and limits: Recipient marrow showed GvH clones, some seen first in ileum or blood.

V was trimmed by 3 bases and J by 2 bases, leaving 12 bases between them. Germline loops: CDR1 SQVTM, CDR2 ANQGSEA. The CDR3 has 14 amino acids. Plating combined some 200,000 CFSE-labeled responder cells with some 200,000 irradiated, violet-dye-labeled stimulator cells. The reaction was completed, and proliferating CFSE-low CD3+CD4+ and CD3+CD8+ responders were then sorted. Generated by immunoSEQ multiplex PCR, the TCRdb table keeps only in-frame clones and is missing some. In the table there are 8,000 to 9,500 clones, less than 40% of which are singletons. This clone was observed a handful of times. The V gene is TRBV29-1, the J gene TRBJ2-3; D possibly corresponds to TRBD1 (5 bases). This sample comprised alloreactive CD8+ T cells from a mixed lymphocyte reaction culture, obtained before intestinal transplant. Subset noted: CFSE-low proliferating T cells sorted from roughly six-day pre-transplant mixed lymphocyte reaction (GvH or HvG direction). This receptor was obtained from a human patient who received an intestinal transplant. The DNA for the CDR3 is TGCAGCGTTGAGGGAACAGGACCCACAGATACGCAGTATTTT. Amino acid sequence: CSVEGTGPTDTQYF.